This passage covers 19 T cell receptor beta chains from one sample sequenced in a study of identifying expanded T cells in peripheral blood. Sequencing was performed with immunoSEQ multiplex PCR; in TCRdb, only in-frame clones are kept and a portion is missing. In the table there are about 100,000 clones, about 89% of which are singletons. The sequencing sample was made of blood. The receptors derive from a person aged 18 to 70 in good health.

The DNA of the CDR3 is TGTGCCAGCAGCTTCGCCACCTACGAGCAGTACTTC. This gives the protein CASSFATYEQYF. The chain is built from TRBV5-5 and TRBJ2-7; D unclear. The CDR3 consists of 12 residues. The V end lost 2 bases, the J end lost 2 bases, and 5 bases lay between the germline ends. Germline loops: CDR1 SGHKS, CDR2 YYEKEE (reference sequence).

In the case of this clone: One junction end disagrees with the germline gene, perhaps due to a read error. The chain is built from TRBV4-3 and TRBJ2-3; a possible D gene is TRBD2 (7 bases). This CDR3 comprises 15 residues. Germline CDR1 LGHNA, CDR2 YSLEER. This chain's CDR3 is CASSLGGGVVDMQYF. Written as DNA, the CDR3 is TGCGCCAGCAGCCTAGGAGGGGGGGTTGTAGATATGCAGTATTTT.

The V call is TRBV6-6, the J call TRBJ2-7; D is possibly TRBD1 (5 bases). Germline V gene lookup returns CDR1 MNHNY and CDR2 SVGAGI (reference sequence). The CDR3 totals 13 residues. The CDR3 DNA reads TGTGACACTGGCTCGACAGTGACCTACGAGCAGTACTTC. Its translation: CDTGSTVTYEQYF.

This chain uses TRBV5-5 with TRBJ2-5; no definite D call. Trimming pared 4 bases from V and 5 bases from J, leaving 15 bases between. Germline V gives CDR1 SGHKS, CDR2 YYEKEE (reference sequence). This CDR3 has 14 residues. CDR3 DNA: TGTGCCAGCAGCGTGGGCCCCGGGTCGGAGACCCAGTACTTC. Protein: CASSVGPGSETQYF.

The chain recombines TRBV5-4 with TRBJ2-5; D is perhaps TRBD2 (6 bases). This CDR3 contains 16 residues. Germline loops: CDR1 SGHNT, CDR2 YYREEE (reference sequence). The ends were cut back, 0 bases at V and 2 bases at J, with 14 bases in the middle. CDR3 in amino acids: CASSLGGGLAQETQYF. The CDR3 region has the DNA TGTGCCAGCAGCTTGGGAGGTGGTCTAGCGCAAGAGACCCAGTACTTC. Combining the CDR3 with reference TRBV5-4 and TRBJ2-5 gives the whole variable domain ETGVTQSPTHLIKTRGQQVTLRCSSQSGHNTVSWYQQALGQGPQFIFQYYREEENGRGNFPPRFSGLQFPNYSSELNVNALELDDSALYLCASSLGGGLAQETQYFGPGTRLLVL.

The rearrangement links TRBV10-3 to TRBJ2-2, with 7 bases lining up with TRBD1. Germline-derived CDR1 and CDR2 are ENHRY and SYGVKD. The CDR3 spans 15 residues. Trimming cost V 2 bases and J 7 bases; bases outside gene matches: 7. The CDR3 DNA sequence: TGTGCCATCAGTGAGGACAGGGTAGTCATCGGGGAGCTGTTTTTT. Translation gives CAISEDRVVIGELFF.

DNA for the CDR3: TGCAGCGTTGAAGATCTTCCAGGAGAATCCTACAATGAGCAGTTCTTC. It encodes CSVEDLPGESYNEQFF. This sequence joins TRBV29-1 and TRBJ2-1, with no clear D. The CDR3 spans 16 residues. Germline loops: CDR1 SQVTM, CDR2 ANQGSEA. Trimming took 0 bases from V and 1 from J, leaving 13 bases between them.

The V and J genes are TRBV5-1 and TRBJ2-2, with 7 bases matching TRBD1. Looked up from germline, CDR1 is SGHRS and CDR2 is YFSETQ. Germline trimming cut 4 bases from V and 7 bases from J; bases unmatched to any gene: 10. This CDR3 is built from 15 residues. The DNA of the CDR3 is TGCGCCAGCAGCACAGAGACAGGGTTCAGCGGGGAGCTGTTTTTT. This encodes CASSTETGFSGELFF.

The V gene is TRBV6-1, the J gene TRBJ1-1; possible D gene TRBD1, 6 bases. CDR1 is MNHNS, CDR2 SASEGT, per germline. The CDR3 runs 15 residues. V lost 0 bases and J 10 bases, leaving 18 bases between the germline ends. For the CDR3, the DNA is TGTGCCAGCAGTGAAGCCGGGGGACACCACGGGGTAGCTTTCTTT. Translated: CASSEAGGHHGVAFF.

This clone occurred once. The chain is built from TRBV7-2 and TRBJ1-2, with TRBD1 matching 7 bases. V shed 2 bases, J shed 1 base, and the junction held 13 bases outside the gene matches. Germline CDR1 SGHTA, CDR2 FQGNSA. CDR3 length: 18 residues. This CDR3 is CASSLYRTMGQSNYGYTF. CDR3 bases: TGTGCCAGCAGCTTATATCGCACAATGGGACAGAGTAACTATGGCTACACCTTC. Full variable domain (rest looked up from reference TRBV7-2 and TRBJ1-2): GAGVSQSPSNKVTEKGKDVELRCDPISGHTALYWYRQSLGQGLEFLIYFQGNSAPDKSGLPSDRFSAERTGGSVSTLTIQRTQQEDSAVYLCASSLYRTMGQSNYGYTFGSGTRLTVV.

The chain employs TRBV15 and TRBJ2-2, with TRBD2 matching over 8 bases. With V trimmed by 8 bases and J by 10 bases, 12 bases remained unmatched. The CDR3 runs to 14 residues. CDR1 and CDR2 from the germline V gene are LNHNV and YYDKDF (reference sequence). CDR3 sequence reads: CATSGGGIAEELFF. In DNA, the CDR3 is TGTGCCACCTCGGGAGGGGGGATAGCGGAGGAGCTGTTTTTT.

The V call is TRBV6-5, the J call TRBJ2-7; 7 bases are a match to TRBD2. Trimming took 2 bases from V and 2 from J; bases not matched to a gene: 3. This CDR3 contains 14 residues. Germline CDR1 MNHEY, CDR2 SVGAGI. The CDR3 spells CASSYGGDPYEQYF. CDR3 nucleotides: TGTGCCAGCAGTTACGGGGGGGACCCCTACGAGCAGTACTTC.

CDR3: CASRPPARAATEAFF. The CDR3, as DNA: TGTGCCAGCAGACCCCCGGCGAGGGCGGCCACTGAAGCTTTCTTT. V is TRBV9 and J is TRBJ1-1; D call uncertain. V lost 5 bases, J lost 4 bases, and 18 bases lay in between. The CDR3 runs to 15 residues. Germline V gene data show CDR1 as SGDLS and CDR2 as YYNGEE.

This clone was seen a single time. The chain joins TRBV7-2 to TRBJ2-5; D call uncertain. With 4 bases removed from V and 0 bases from J, the gap between germline ends came to 15 bases. Germline CDR1 SGHTA, CDR2 FQGNSA. This CDR3 comprises 16 residues. The CDR3 spells CASSSLYYPYQETQYF. The CDR3 DNA follows: TGTGCCAGCAGCTCCCTGTACTACCCGTACCAAGAGACCCAGTACTTC.

The chain recombines TRBV7-2 with TRBJ1-4; 8 positions match TRBD1. The CDR3 covers 15 residues. CDR1 is SGHTA and CDR2 is FQGNSA in the germline V gene. V trimming: 5 bases; J trimming: 7 bases; junction bases outside the gene matches: 9. CDR3 protein: CASSPTGQGSEKLFF. CDR3 bases: TGTGCCAGCAGCCCAACTGGACAGGGTAGTGAAAAACTGTTTTTT.

With regard to this clone: This sample includes further DNA sequences coding for the same CDR3. This chain uses TRBV28 with TRBJ1-5; D gene unclear. V lost 2 bases and J 7 bases, leaving 6 bases between the germline ends. Germline values: CDR1 MDHEN, CDR2 SYDVKM. CDR3 size: 12 residues. The CDR3 DNA follows: TGTGCCAGCAGTTTAAGCGGCCAGCCCCAGCATTTT. It codes for CASSLSGQPQHF. The full variable domain, in which reference TRBV28 and TRBJ1-5 provide the parts outside the CDR3, is DVKVTQSSRYLVKRTGEKVFLECVQDMDHENMFWYRQDPGLGLRLIYFSYDVKMKEKGDIPEGYSVSREKKERFSLILESASTNQTSMYLCASSLSGQPQHFGDGTRLSIL.

The chain uses TRBV19 and TRBJ2-1; TRBD1 is a possible D gene (6 bases). Deletions cut 5 bases from V and 3 bases from J, with 11 bases between. The length of the CDR3 is 14 residues. Germline values: CDR1 LNHDA, CDR2 SQIVND (reference sequence). CDR3 residues: CASSPQGFYNEQFF. In nucleotides, the CDR3 is TGTGCCAGTAGTCCCCAGGGGTTCTACAATGAGCAGTTCTTC.

The chain couples TRBV10-1 to TRBJ2-5; 10 positions agree with TRBD1. CDR3 length: 13 residues. J was trimmed by 4 bases and V by 4 bases; bases with no gene match: 0. Germline-derived CDR1 and CDR2 are WNHNN and SYGVQD (reference sequence). CDR3 in amino acids: CASSGDRGETQYF. CDR3 in DNA: TGCGCCAGCAGTGGGGACAGGGGAGAGACCCAGTACTTC.

J is TRBJ1-2 and V is TRBV15; possibly TRBD1 for D (5 bases). The germline V gene has CDR1 LNHNV and CDR2 YYDKDF (reference sequence). The V end lost 8 bases, the J end lost 9 bases, and 19 bases lay between the germline ends. There are 13 residues in the CDR3. CDR3 sequence reads: CATGSGTSNRYTF. The CDR3 region has the DNA TGTGCCACCGGGTCCGGGACCAGCAATCGCTACACCTTC.